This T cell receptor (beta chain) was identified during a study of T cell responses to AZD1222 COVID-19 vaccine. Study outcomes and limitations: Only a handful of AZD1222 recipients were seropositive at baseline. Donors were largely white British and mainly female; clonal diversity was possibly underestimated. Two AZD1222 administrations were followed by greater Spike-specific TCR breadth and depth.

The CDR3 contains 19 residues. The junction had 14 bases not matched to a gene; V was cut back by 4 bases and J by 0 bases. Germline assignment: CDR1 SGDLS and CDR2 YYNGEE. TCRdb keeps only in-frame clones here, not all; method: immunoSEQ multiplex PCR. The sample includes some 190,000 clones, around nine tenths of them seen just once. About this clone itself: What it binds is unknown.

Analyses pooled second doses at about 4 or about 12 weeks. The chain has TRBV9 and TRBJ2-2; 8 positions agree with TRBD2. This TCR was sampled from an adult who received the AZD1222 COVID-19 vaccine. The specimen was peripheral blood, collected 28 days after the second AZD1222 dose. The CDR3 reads CASSPWTAREGTNTGELFF. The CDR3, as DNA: TGTGCCAGCAGCCCTTGGACTGCACGGGAGGGAACGAACACCGGGGAGCTGTTTTTT.